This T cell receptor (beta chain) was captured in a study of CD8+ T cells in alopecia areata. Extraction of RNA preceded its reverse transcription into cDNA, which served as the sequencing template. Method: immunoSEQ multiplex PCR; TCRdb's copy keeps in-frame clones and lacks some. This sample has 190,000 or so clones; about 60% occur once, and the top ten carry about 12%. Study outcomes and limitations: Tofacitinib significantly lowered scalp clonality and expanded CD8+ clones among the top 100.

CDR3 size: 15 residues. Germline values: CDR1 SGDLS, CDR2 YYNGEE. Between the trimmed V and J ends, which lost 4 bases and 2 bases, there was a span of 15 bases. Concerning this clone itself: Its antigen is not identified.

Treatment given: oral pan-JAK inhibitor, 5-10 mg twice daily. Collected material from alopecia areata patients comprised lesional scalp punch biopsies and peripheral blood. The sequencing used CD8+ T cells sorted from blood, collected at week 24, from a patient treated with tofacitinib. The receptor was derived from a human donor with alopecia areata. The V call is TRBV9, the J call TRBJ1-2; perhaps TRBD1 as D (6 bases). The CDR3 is CASSSWAGANYGYTF. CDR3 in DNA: TGTGCCAGCAGCTCTTGGGCAGGGGCCAACTATGGCTACACCTTC.